This T cell receptor (beta chain) was retrieved from a study of OX40 agonist ivuxolimab in advanced cancers. Study at large: Patients in dose escalation had liver, melanoma, kidney or head and neck cancers.

Findings of the study overall: Several nonresponders also turned out to have low normalized T-cell clonal expansion. CD8+ T cells averaged more expanded clones than CD4+.

Data came from immunoSEQ multiplex PCR; TCRdb stores just in-frame clones and leaves some out. This sample has under 40,000 clones; less than 80% occur once, and the top ten carry 10% to 15%. This clone was recorded a few times. Its specificity is not known. Trimming took off 5 bases at V and 5 bases at J, with 9 bases between the two ends. CDR1 is LNHDA and CDR2 is SQIVND in the germline V gene (reference sequence). CDR3 length: 12 amino acids. Material: CD4+ or CD8+ T cells sorted from blood, obtained in a trial of the OX40 agonist ivuxolimab. This TCR was recovered from an adult with an advanced solid tumor such as melanoma, head and neck, liver or kidney cancer. The chain joins TRBV19 to TRBJ1-2; maybe TRBD1 (5 bases). The CDR3 nucleotides read TGTGCCAGTAGTCGACAGAGATATGGCTACACCTTC. It codes for CASSRQRYGYTF.